This TCR beta chain was identified in a study of CD8+ T cells in alopecia areata. For the study at large: The study gave treated patients oral tofacitinib at 5 to 10 mg twice daily.

With regard to this clone: What it binds is unknown.

The CDR3 covers 17 residues. CDR1 is SGHTA, CDR2 FQGNSA, per germline. V shed 8 bases and J 0 bases; nucleotides not matched to a gene: 14. Study-wide results and limits: In scalp, tofacitinib significantly decreased clonality and expanded CD8+ clones among the top 100. Especially in alopecia totalis/universalis, lesional scalp showed greater clonality than normal scalp did. Uncertainty remains about how baseline CD8+ expansion links to response, with one nonresponder.

RNA, once extracted, was reverse transcribed into cDNA for use as the sequencing template. The protocol was immunoSEQ multiplex PCR, while the TCRdb copy is restricted to in-frame clones and leaves out a portion. The sample holds hundreds of thousands of clones, 55% to 70% seen once. Regarding treatment: oral pan-JAK inhibitor, 5-10 mg twice daily. The sequencing here drew on CD4+ T cells sorted from blood, taken at week 24, from a patient treated with tofacitinib. The sequence was collected from a human donor with alopecia areata. V gene TRBV7-2 combines with J gene TRBJ2-5; 8 bases align to TRBD1. The CDR3 region is CASSRAGGFSYQETQYF. CDR3 in DNA: TGTGCCAGCTCCCGGGCAGGGGGCTTCTCGTACCAAGAGACCCAGTACTTC.